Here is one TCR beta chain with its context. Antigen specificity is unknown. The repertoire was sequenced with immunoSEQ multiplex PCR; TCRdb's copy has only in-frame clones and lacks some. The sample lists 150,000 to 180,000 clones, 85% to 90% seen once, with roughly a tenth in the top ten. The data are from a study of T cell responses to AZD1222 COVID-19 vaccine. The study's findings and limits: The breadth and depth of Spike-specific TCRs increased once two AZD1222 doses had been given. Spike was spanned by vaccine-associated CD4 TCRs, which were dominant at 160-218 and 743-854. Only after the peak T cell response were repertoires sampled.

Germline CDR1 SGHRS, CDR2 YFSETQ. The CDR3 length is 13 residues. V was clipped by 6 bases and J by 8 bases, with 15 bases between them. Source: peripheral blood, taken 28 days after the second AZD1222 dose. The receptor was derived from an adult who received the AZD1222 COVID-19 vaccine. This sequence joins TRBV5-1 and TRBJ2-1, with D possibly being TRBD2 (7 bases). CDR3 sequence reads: CASMSGKGDEQFF. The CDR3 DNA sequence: TGCGCCAGCATGAGCGGGAAGGGGGATGAGCAGTTCTTC.